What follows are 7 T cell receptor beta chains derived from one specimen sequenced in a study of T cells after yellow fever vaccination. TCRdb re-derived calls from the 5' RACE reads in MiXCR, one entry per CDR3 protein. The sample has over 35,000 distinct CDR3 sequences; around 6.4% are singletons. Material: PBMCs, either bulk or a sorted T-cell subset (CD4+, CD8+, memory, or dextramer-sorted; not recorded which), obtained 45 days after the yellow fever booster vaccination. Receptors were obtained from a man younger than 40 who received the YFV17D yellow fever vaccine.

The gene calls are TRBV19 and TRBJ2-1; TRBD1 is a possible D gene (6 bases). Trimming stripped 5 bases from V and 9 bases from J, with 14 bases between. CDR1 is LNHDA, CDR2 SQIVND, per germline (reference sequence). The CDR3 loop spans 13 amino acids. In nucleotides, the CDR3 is TGTGCCAGTAGTTTACAGGGCGGAGGTGAGCAGTTCTTC. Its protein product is CASSLQGGGEQFF.

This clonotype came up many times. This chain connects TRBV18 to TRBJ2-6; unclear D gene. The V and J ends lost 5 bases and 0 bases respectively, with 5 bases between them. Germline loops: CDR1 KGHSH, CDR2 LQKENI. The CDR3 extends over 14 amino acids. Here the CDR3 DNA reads TGTGCCAGCTCAACCTCCTCTGGGGCCAACGTCCTGACTTTC. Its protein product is CASSTSSGANVLTF. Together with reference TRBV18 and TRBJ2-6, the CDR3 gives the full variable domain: NAGVMQNPRHLVRRRGQEARLRCSPMKGHSHVYWYRQLPEEGLKFMVYLQKENIIDESGMPKERFSAEFPKEGPSILRIQQVVRGDSAAYFCASSTSSGANVLTFGAGSRLTVL.

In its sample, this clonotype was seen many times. The CDR3 sequence: CASSQWGGYEQYF. CDR3 nucleotide sequence: TGTGCCAGCAGCCAATGGGGGGGCTACGAGCAGTACTTC. This chain uses TRBV14 with TRBJ2-7, with 7 bases matching TRBD2. The CDR3 is made up of 13 amino acids. Germline V gene sequence: CDR1 SGHDN, CDR2 FVKESK. V was clipped by 2 bases and J by 3 bases; unmatched bases: 1.

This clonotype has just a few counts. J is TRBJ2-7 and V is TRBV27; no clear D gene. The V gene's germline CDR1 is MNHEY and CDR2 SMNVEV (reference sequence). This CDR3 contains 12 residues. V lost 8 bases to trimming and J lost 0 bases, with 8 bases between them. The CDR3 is CASYASSYEQYF. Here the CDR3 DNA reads TGTGCCAGCTACGCAAGCTCCTACGAGCAGTACTTC.

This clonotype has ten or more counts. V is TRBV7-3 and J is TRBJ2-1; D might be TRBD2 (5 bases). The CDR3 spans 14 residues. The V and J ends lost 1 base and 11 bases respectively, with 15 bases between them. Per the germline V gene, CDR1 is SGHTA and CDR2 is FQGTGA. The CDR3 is CASSLSGLADKQFF. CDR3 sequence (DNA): TGTGCCAGCAGCTTAAGTGGGCTAGCCGATAAGCAGTTCTTC.

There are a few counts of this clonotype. The CDR3 region has the DNA TGTGCCAGCAGTTTTGGTCAGAACTCCTACGAGCAGTACTTC. It codes for CASSFGQNSYEQYF. This rearrangement joins TRBV27 to TRBJ2-7; D remains ambiguous. Trimming took off 3 bases at V and 0 bases at J, with 9 bases between the two ends. Germline assignment: CDR1 MNHEY and CDR2 SMNVEV (reference sequence). The CDR3 runs to 14 residues.

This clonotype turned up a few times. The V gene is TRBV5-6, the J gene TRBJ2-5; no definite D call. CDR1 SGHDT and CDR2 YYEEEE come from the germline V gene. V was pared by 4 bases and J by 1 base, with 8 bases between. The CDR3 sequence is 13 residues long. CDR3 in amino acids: CASSTPAQETQYF. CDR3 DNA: TGTGCCAGCAGCACGCCGGCCCAAGAGACCCAGTACTTC.